The 28 T cell receptor beta chains presented below share a single source sample, sequenced in a study of cytomegalovirus exposure and HLA in healthy donors (dated by TCRdb to about 2017). Library preparation employed the immunoSEQ multiplex PCR assay. For the multiplex PCR, a mixture combining 60 forward primers for TCR Vbeta segments and 13 reverse primers for TCR Jbeta segments was used. Not all clones reach the TCRdb copy of this immuneACCESS table, which keeps in-frame sequences only. Checked studies attribute under half of the gap to unresolved V genes and leave the rest unexplained. The sample table contains over 110,000 clones; only one count was recorded for 65% to 80% of them. The leading ten clones occupy under 1.5% of the sample. The material sequenced was PBMCs. The receptors stem from a male donor in good health and CMV-seropositive.

The CDR3 DNA is TGTGCCAGCAGTGAAGGGACAGGGGGCGGCGAGCAGTACTTC. Protein product: CASSEGTGGGEQYF. V and J are TRBV6-1 and TRBJ2-5, with 11 bases matching TRBD1. Judging by the DNA end, TRBJ2-7 fits better; the J call may be wrong. Germline assignment: CDR1 MNHNS and CDR2 SASEGT. This CDR3 has 14 residues.

J is TRBJ2-7 and V is TRBV4-2, with 7 positions matching TRBD1. Looked up from germline, CDR1 is LGHNA and CDR2 is YNFKEQ. V trimming: 2 bases; J trimming: 0 bases; junction bases outside the gene matches: 10. The CDR3 length is 17 residues. CDR3 DNA sequence: TGTGCCAGCAGCCAAATCATGCCGTCAGGGGGCTCCTACGAGCAGTACTTC. It yields the protein CASSQIMPSGGSYEQYF.

This chain uses TRBV6-4 with TRBJ2-1, with 10 bases lining up with TRBD1. This CDR3 is built from 14 residues. With V trimmed by 6 bases and J by 9 bases, 8 bases remained unmatched. Germline values: CDR1 MRHNA, CDR2 SNTAGT. CDR3 sequence reads: CASSDRGLAGEQFF. The CDR3 DNA reads as TGTGCCAGCAGCGACAGGGGGCTCGCCGGTGAGCAGTTCTTC.

The rearrangement links TRBV18 to TRBJ1-5, with D perhaps TRBD1 (5 bases). V lost 3 bases and J lost 2, with 23 bases in between. The germline V gene has CDR1 KGHSH and CDR2 LQKENI. The CDR3 totals 19 residues. The DNA of the CDR3 is TGTGCCAGCTCACCGAACGTAGGGGCCGTCCTCGGAGGCAATCAGCCCCAGCATTTT. It translates to CASSPNVGAVLGGNQPQHF.

As for this clone: Other nucleotide sequences in the sample specify the same CDR3. The chain carries TRBV6-1 and TRBJ2-1; tentatively, D is TRBD1 (6 bases). V lost 1 base and J lost 2, with 15 bases in between. The germline V gene has CDR1 MNHNS and CDR2 SASEGT. There are 17 residues in the CDR3. The CDR3: CASSEETGTKTYNEQFF. In nucleotides, the CDR3 is TGTGCCAGCAGTGAAGAGACTGGGACAAAAACCTACAATGAGCAGTTCTTC.

The rearrangement joins TRBV2 to TRBJ2-4; D is unresolved. The CDR3 totals 11 residues. The V gene lost 2 bases and the J gene lost 13 bases, with 9 bases spanning the gap. Germline CDR1 and CDR2: SNHLY and FYNNEI. In DNA form, the CDR3 reads TGTGCCAGCAGTGAATTGGCAGGACAGTACTTC. Protein sequence: CASSELAGQYF.

V gene TRBV6-5 combines with J gene TRBJ1-1, with 8 bases lining up with TRBD1. This CDR3 has 15 amino acids. With V trimmed by 6 bases and J by 3 bases, 9 bases remained unmatched. Germline V CDR1 and CDR2: MNHEY, SVGAGI. This chain's CDR3 is CASSHPTGVDTEAFF. CDR3 coding DNA: TGTGCCAGCAGCCACCCGACAGGGGTGGACACTGAAGCTTTCTTT.

This chain links TRBV19 with TRBJ2-3; 8 bases align to TRBD2. V was clipped by 4 bases and J by 5 bases; unmatched bases: 5. The germline CDR1 and CDR2 sequences are LNHDA and SQIVND (reference sequence). The CDR3 consists of 14 residues. This CDR3 reads CASSTGLGRDTQYF. CDR3 bases: TGTGCCAGTAGTACGGGACTAGGCAGAGATACGCAGTATTTT.

CDR3 DNA sequence: TGTGCCAGCAGCCCTCTAGCGGTCCAAGAGACCCAGTACTTC. Residues: CASSPLAVQETQYF. V is TRBV9 and J is TRBJ2-5, with TRBD2 matching 7 bases. The J segment lost 1 base and the V segment lost 4 bases, leaving 4 bases of the junction unmatched. Per the germline V gene, CDR1 is SGDLS and CDR2 is YYNGEE. There are 14 residues in the CDR3.

The chain carries TRBV5-1 and TRBJ2-3; the D gene is possibly TRBD2 (6 bases). The CDR3 covers 14 residues. Germline V CDR1 and CDR2: SGHRS, YFSETQ. V dropped 0 bases and J dropped 6 bases, with 11 bases sitting between them. The CDR3 sequence: CASSLGGEEDTQYF. In nucleotides, the CDR3 is TGCGCCAGCAGCTTGGGTGGGGAGGAGGATACGCAGTATTTT. Together with reference TRBV5-1 and TRBJ2-3, the CDR3 gives the full variable domain: KAGVTQTPRYLIKTRGQQVTLSCSPISGHRSVSWYQQTPGQGLQFLFEYFSETQRNKGNFPGRFSGRQFSNSRSEMNVSTLELGDSALYLCASSLGGEEDTQYFGPGTRLTVL.

Concerning this clone: Distinct nucleotide sequences in the sample also encode this CDR3. The rearrangement links TRBV5-1 to TRBJ2-1; no reliable D call. The germline V gene encodes CDR1 SGHRS and CDR2 YFSETQ. V was clipped by 4 bases and J by 4 bases, with 12 bases between them. The CDR3 loop spans 14 amino acids. CDR3 residues: CASSLEELYNEQFF. The DNA of the CDR3 is TGCGCCAGCAGCCTGGAAGAACTTTACAATGAGCAGTTCTTC.

This chain connects TRBV28 to TRBJ2-7; 9 bases agree with TRBD1. The CDR3 loop spans 16 amino acids. The V segment lost 5 bases and the J segment 2 bases; nucleotides outside the gene matches: 10. Germline V gene sequence: CDR1 MDHEN, CDR2 SYDVKM. CDR3 nucleotides: TGTGCCAGCAGTACCCCGGGACAGGGAGGTACCTACGAGCAGTACTTC. It specifies CASSTPGQGGTYEQYF.

A few counts support this clone. Sequence at one end of the junction differs from germline and may be a read error. In nucleotides, the CDR3 is TGTGCCTGGAGTGTCGGTATTGGACAGGGCGCACCGCTCCACTTT. Translated, it gives CAWSVGIGQGAPLHF. The V and J genes are TRBV30 and TRBJ1-6; 8 positions match TRBD1. Germline values: CDR1 GTSNPN, CDR2 SVGIG (reference sequence). There are 15 residues in the CDR3.

The rearrangement links TRBV9 to TRBJ2-3; 9 bases are shared with TRBD2. The germline CDR1 and CDR2 sequences are SGDLS and YYNGEE. This CDR3 is 15 amino acids long. V lost 4 bases to trimming and J lost 4 bases; unmatched junction nucleotides: 7. The CDR3 region has the DNA TGTGCCAGCAGCCTAACAGCGGGAGGACCAGATACGCAGTATTTT. Protein product: CASSLTAGGPDTQYF.

This clone was seen just once. The chain uses TRBV2 and TRBJ2-3; 11 bases align to TRBD1. Trimming cost V 8 bases and J 4 bases; bases outside gene matches: 8. This CDR3 is 15 amino acids long. Germline V lookup: CDR1 SNHLY, CDR2 FYNNEI. CDR3 DNA: TGTGCCAGCGGAATACCGGGACAGGGGGCAGATACGCAGTATTTT. It translates to CASGIPGQGADTQYF.

This rearrangement joins TRBV9 to TRBJ1-2; possibly TRBD1 for D (6 bases). Trimming pared 0 bases from V and 8 bases from J, leaving 17 bases between. CDR1 and CDR2 (germline): SGDLS, YYNGEE. The CDR3 totals 15 residues. CDR3 nucleotides: TGTGCCAGCAGCGTAGGGGAGATTACAGGGAACGGCTACACCTTC. Protein: CASSVGEITGNGYTF.

The CDR3 loop is CASSPWTGSSYNEQFF. The DNA of the CDR3 is TGTGCCAGCAGCCCCTGGACAGGGTCTTCCTACAATGAGCAGTTCTTC. The chain is built from TRBV9 and TRBJ2-1; TRBD1 aligns across 8 bases. In germline, CDR1 is SGDLS, CDR2 YYNGEE. The CDR3 is 16 residues long. Trimming at V came to 4 bases and at J to 1 base, leaving 7 bases not matched to a gene. The full variable domain, completed using reference TRBV9 and TRBJ2-1, is DSGVTQTPKHLITATGQRVTLRCSPRSGDLSVYWYQQSLDQGLQFLIQYYNGEERAKGNILERFSAQQFPDLHSELNLSSLELGDSALYFCASSPWTGSSYNEQFFGPGTRLTVL.

Only one count was recorded for this clone. This sequence joins TRBV7-9 and TRBJ1-6, with 9 nucleotides matching TRBD1. Per germline, CDR1 SEHNR and CDR2 FQNEAQ (reference sequence). The ends lost 5 bases at V and 10 bases at J; junction bases unmatched: 12. The CDR3 consists of 16 residues. The CDR3 DNA is TGTGCCAGCAGCCCCTACAGGGGGCTATCGGGATCACCCCTCCACTTT. Amino acid sequence: CASSPYRGLSGSPLHF.

The chain recombines TRBV7-9 with TRBJ2-1, with a weak D call TRBD1 (5 bases). There are 16 residues in the CDR3. V gave up 0 bases and J gave up 4 bases, with 13 bases separating them. Germline V lookup: CDR1 SEHNR, CDR2 FQNEAQ (reference sequence). The CDR3 protein is CASSLAPGFPYNEQFF. The CDR3 nucleotides are TGTGCCAGCAGCTTAGCGCCAGGGTTCCCGTACAATGAGCAGTTCTTC.

The chain links TRBV19 to TRBJ1-1; the D is unclear. Germline V lookup: CDR1 LNHDA, CDR2 SQIVND (reference sequence). The CDR3 runs 12 residues. V was trimmed by 9 bases and J by 1 base, leaving 9 bases between them. CDR3 DNA: TGTGCCAGCCGGGAGGGGAACACTGAAGCTTTCTTT. Translated, it gives CASREGNTEAFF.

The rearrangement uses TRBV7-2 and TRBJ2-3; D is perhaps TRBD2 (6 bases). The CDR3 covers 15 residues. CDR1 and CDR2 (germline): SGHTA, FQGNSA. V gave up 1 base and J gave up 4 bases, with 12 bases separating them. The CDR3 bases are TGTGCCAGCAGCTTAGTGGGGGGTGCGGCAGATACGCAGTATTTT. The encoded protein is CASSLVGGAADTQYF. Full variable domain (rest looked up from reference TRBV7-2 and TRBJ2-3): GAGVSQSPSNKVTEKGKDVELRCDPISGHTALYWYRQSLGQGLEFLIYFQGNSAPDKSGLPSDRFSAERTGGSVSTLTIQRTQQEDSAVYLCASSLVGGAADTQYFGPGTRLTVL.

The chain uses TRBV19 and TRBJ2-7; 9 bases map to TRBD1. This CDR3 is built from 16 residues. V was pared by 4 bases and J by 4 bases, with 11 bases of the junction left unmatched. Germline lookup yields CDR1 LNHDA and CDR2 SQIVND (reference sequence). Written as DNA, the CDR3 is TGTGCCAGTAGTAGAACCGGGACAGGGTCCATATACGAGCAGTACTTC. Translated, it gives CASSRTGTGSIYEQYF.

V and J are TRBV4-1 and TRBJ2-7, with a tentative D call TRBD2 (6 bases). V shed 0 bases and J shed 0 bases, with 12 bases lying between them. The CDR3 consists of 16 residues. Germline V gives CDR1 MGHRA, CDR2 YSYEKL. CDR3 DNA sequence: TGCGCCAGCAGCCAAGATCCCTCTAGCGACTCCTACGAGCAGTACTTC. Translation: CASSQDPSSDSYEQYF.

This chain links TRBV18 with TRBJ2-5; 9 positions agree with TRBD1. This CDR3 comprises 12 residues. V trimming: 2 bases; J trimming: 14 bases; junction bases outside the gene matches: 6. Germline assignment: CDR1 KGHSH and CDR2 LQKENI. Here the CDR3 reads CASSPNDRGRYF. CDR3 nucleotide sequence: TGTGCCAGCTCACCAAATGACAGGGGGAGATACTTC.

The chain links TRBV29-1 to TRBJ2-3; 7 bases are shared with TRBD1. V dropped 7 bases and J dropped 1; count of bases not matched to a gene: 11. The CDR3 contains 15 residues. Germline V gene lookup returns CDR1 SQVTM and CDR2 ANQGSEA. The CDR3, as DNA: TGCAGCGCAACAGGGGCCGAGTGGGGCACAGATACGCAGTATTTT. Its protein product is CSATGAEWGTDTQYF.

This chain uses TRBV2 with TRBJ1-2; possibly TRBD1 for D (5 bases). The CDR3 length is 12 residues. With 5 bases removed from V and 7 bases from J, the gap between germline ends came to 11 bases. Germline V gene sequence: CDR1 SNHLY, CDR2 FYNNEI. The CDR3 DNA reads TGTGCCAGCAGTCCCCCAGGGTCTGGCTACACCTTC. Translated: CASSPPGSGYTF. Full variable domain (missing parts from reference TRBV2 and TRBJ1-2): EPEVTQTPSHQVTQMGQEVILRCVPISNHLYFYWYRQILGQKVEFLVSFYNNEISEKSEIFDDQFSVERPDGSNFTLKIRSTKLEDSAMYFCASSPPGSGYTFGSGTRLTVV.

This clone was seen only a few times. The chain is built from TRBV5-4 and TRBJ2-7, with TRBD1 identical over 10 bases. Germline CDR1 SGHNT, CDR2 YYREEE (reference sequence). The CDR3 covers 15 residues. Unmatched junction bases numbered 10, after V lost 3 bases and J lost 7 bases. The CDR3 bases are TGTGCCAGCAGCTCAGCGGGACAGGGGCAATTGGAGCAGTACTTC. Protein sequence: CASSSAGQGQLEQYF.

The CDR3 here is CASSLVSGWGMETQYF. The CDR3, as DNA: TGTGCCAGCAGCTTGGTTAGCGGGTGGGGGATGGAGACCCAGTACTTC. The gene calls are TRBV11-2 and TRBJ2-5; TRBD2 matches 7 bases. CDR1 is SGHAT, CDR2 FQNNGV, per germline. CDR3 length: 16 residues. V dropped 3 bases and J dropped 5; count of bases not matched to a gene: 12.